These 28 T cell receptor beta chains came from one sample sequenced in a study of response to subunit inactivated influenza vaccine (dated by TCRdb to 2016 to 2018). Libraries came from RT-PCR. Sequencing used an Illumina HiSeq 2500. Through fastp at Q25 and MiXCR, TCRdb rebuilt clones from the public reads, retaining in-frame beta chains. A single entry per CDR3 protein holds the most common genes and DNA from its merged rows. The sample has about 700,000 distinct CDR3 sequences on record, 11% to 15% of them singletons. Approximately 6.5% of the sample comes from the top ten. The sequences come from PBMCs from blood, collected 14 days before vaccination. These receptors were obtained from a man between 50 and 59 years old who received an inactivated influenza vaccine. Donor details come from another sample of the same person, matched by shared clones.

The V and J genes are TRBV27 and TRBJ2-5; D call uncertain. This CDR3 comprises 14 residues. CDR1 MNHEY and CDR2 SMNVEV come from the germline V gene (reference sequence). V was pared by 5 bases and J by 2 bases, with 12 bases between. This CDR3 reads CASSPLGWQETQYF. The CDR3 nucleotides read TGTGCCAGCAGTCCCCTTGGATGGCAAGAGACCCAGTACTTC.

The CDR3 protein is CASSLRGGIGETQYF. The CDR3 bases are TGTGCCAGCAGCTTAAGAGGCGGGATCGGGGAGACCCAGTACTTC. This rearrangement joins TRBV7-9 to TRBJ2-5; D might be TRBD2 (6 bases). This CDR3 region has 15 residues. V was cut by 2 bases and J by 5 bases, with 15 bases left in between. The germline CDR1 and CDR2 sequences are SEHNR and FQNEAQ (reference sequence).

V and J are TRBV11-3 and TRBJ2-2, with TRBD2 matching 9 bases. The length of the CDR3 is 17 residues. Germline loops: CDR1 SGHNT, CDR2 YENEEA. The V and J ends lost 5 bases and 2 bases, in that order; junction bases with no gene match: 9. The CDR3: CASSRIAGDTNTGELFF. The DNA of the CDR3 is TGTGCCAGCAGCCGAATAGCGGGAGACACCAACACCGGGGAGCTGTTTTTT.

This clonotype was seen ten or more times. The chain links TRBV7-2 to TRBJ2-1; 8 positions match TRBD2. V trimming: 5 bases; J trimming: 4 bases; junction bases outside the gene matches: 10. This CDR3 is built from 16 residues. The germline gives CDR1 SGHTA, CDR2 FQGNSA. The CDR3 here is CASSPSFLAGYNEQFF. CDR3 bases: TGTGCCAGCAGCCCCTCGTTTCTAGCGGGTTACAATGAGCAGTTCTTC. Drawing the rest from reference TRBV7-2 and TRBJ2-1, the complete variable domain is GAGVSQSPSNKVTEKGKDVELRCDPISGHTALYWYRQSLGQGLEFLIYFQGNSAPDKSGLPSDRFSAERTGGSVSTLTIQRTQQEDSAVYLCASSPSFLAGYNEQFFGPGTRLTVL.

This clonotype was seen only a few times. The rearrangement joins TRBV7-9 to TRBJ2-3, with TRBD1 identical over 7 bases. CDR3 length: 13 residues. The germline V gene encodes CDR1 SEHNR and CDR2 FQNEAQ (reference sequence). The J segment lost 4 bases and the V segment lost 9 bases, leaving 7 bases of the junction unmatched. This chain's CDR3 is CASPGQISDTQYF. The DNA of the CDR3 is TGTGCCAGTCCGGGACAGATTTCAGATACGCAGTATTTT.

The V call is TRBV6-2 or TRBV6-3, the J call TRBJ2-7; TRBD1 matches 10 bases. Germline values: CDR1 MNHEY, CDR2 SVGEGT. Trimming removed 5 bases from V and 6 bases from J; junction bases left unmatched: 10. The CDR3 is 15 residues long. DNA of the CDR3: TGTGCCAGCAGTCGTTCGGGACAGGGGCGGTTCGAGCAGTACTTC. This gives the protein CASSRSGQGRFEQYF.

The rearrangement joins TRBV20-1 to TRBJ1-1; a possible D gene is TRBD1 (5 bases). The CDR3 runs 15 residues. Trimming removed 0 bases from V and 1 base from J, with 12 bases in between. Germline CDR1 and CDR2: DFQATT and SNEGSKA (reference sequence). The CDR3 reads CSARDQGRPNTEAFF. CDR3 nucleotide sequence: TGCAGTGCTAGAGATCAGGGCAGACCGAACACTGAAGCTTTCTTT.

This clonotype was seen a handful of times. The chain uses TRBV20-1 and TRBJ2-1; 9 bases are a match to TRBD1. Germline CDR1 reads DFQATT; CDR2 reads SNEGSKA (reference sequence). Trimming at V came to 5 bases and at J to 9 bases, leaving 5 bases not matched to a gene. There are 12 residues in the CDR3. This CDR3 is CSASDRGTEQFF. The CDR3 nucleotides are TGCAGTGCTTCTGACAGGGGGACTGAGCAGTTCTTC.

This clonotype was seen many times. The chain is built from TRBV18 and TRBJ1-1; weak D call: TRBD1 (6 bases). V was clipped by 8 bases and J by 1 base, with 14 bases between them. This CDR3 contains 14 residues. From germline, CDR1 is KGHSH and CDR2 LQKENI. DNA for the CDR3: TGTGCCAGCCAACCGGGGGCGACGAACACTGAAGCTTTCTTT. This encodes CASQPGATNTEAFF.

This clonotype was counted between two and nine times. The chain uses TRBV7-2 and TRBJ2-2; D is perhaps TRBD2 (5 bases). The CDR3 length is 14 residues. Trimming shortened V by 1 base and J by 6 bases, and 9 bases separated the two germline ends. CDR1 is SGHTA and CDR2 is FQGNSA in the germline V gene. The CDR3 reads CASSLGGLAGELFF. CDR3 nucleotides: TGTGCCAGCAGCTTAGGAGGGTTGGCCGGGGAGCTGTTTTTT.

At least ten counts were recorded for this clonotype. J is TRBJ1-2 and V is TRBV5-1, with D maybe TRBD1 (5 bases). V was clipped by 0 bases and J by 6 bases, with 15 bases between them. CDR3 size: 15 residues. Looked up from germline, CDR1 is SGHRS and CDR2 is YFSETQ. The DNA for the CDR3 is TGCGCCAGCAGCTTGGACAATCCAGGGCGCGATGGCTACACCTTC. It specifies CASSLDNPGRDGYTF.

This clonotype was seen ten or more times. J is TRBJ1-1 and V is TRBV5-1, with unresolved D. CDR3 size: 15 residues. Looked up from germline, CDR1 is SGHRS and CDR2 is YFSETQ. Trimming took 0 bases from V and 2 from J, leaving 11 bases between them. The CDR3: CASSLAGLGNTEAFF. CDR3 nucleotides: TGCGCCAGCAGCTTGGCAGGATTGGGTAACACTGAAGCTTTCTTT.

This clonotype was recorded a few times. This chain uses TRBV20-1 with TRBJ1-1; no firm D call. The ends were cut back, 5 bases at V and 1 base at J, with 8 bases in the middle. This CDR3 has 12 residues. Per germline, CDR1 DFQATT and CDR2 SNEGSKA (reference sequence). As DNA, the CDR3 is TGCAGTGCTTTGAGACAGAACACTGAAGCTTTCTTT. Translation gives CSALRQNTEAFF.

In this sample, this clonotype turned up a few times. The DNA for the CDR3 is TGTGCCAGCAGCTTCGGGCAGGCGAACACCGGGGAGCTGTTTTTT. Translation: CASSFGQANTGELFF. This chain uses TRBV7-9 with TRBJ2-2, with D unresolved. The V and J ends lost 3 bases and 0 bases respectively, with 8 bases between them. This CDR3 is built from 15 residues. Germline CDR1 reads SEHNR; CDR2 reads FQNEAQ (reference sequence).

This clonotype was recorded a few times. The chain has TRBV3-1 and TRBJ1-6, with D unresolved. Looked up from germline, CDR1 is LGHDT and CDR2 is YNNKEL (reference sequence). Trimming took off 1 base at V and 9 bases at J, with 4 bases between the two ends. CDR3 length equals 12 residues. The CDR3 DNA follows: TGTGCCAGCAGCCAAGCACGTTCACCCCTCCACTTT. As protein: CASSQARSPLHF.

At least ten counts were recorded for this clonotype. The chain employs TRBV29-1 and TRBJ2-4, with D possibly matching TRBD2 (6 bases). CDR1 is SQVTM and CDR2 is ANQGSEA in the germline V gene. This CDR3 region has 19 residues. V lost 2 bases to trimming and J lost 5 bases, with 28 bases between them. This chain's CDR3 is CSVERFKRVLPISQNIQYF. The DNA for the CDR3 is TGCAGCGTTGAAAGGTTTAAGCGGGTTCTTCCGATTAGCCAAAACATTCAGTACTTC.

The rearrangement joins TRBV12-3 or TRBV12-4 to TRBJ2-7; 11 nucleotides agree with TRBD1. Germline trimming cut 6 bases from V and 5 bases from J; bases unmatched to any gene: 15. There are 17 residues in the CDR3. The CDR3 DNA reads TGTGCCAGCAGCCACCAGGACAGGGGGCTTACGATGGACGAGCAGTACTTC. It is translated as CASSHQDRGLTMDEQYF.

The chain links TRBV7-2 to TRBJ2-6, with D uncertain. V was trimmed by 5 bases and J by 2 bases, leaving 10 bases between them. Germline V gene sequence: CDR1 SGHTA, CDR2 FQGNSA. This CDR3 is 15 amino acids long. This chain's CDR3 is CASSSLGPGANVLTF. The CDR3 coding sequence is TGTGCCAGCAGCAGCCTCGGGCCTGGGGCCAACGTCCTGACTTTC.

CDR3 DNA: TGTGCCAGCAGCCCGGAGGACAGGGCCGGTGAGCAGTTCTTC. Protein sequence: CASSPEDRAGEQFF. The chain links TRBV4-2 to TRBJ2-1; 8 bases match TRBD1. The CDR3 is 14 amino acids. Germline loops: CDR1 LGHNA, CDR2 YNFKEQ. The ends lost 4 bases at V and 9 bases at J; junction bases unmatched: 8.

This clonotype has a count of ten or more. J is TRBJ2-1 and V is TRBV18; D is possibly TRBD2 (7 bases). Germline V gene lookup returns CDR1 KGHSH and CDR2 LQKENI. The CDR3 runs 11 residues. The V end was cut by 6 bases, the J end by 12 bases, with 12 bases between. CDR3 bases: TGTGCCAGCTCCCCAGGGGAGGGGCAGTTCTTC. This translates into CASSPGEGQFF. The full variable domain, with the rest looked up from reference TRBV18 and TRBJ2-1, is NAGVMQNPRHLVRRRGQEARLRCSPMKGHSHVYWYRQLPEEGLKFMVYLQKENIIDESGMPKERFSAEFPKEGPSILRIQQVVRGDSAAYFCASSPGEGQFFGPGTRLTVL.

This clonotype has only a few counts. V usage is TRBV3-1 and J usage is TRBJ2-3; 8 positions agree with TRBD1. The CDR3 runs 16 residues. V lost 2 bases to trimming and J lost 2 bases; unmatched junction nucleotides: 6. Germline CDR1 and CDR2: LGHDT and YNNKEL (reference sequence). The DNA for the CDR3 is TGTGCCAGCAGCCAAAGGACAGGGCCAACCACAGATACGCAGTATTTT. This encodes CASSQRTGPTTDTQYF.

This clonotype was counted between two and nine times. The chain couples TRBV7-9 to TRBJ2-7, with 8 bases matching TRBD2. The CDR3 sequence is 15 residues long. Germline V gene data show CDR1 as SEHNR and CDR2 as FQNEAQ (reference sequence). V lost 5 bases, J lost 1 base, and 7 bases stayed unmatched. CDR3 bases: TGTGCCAGCAGCAAGCATAGCGGGAAATCCTACGAGCAGTACTTC. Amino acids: CASSKHSGKSYEQYF. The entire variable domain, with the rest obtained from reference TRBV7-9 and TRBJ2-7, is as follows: DTGVSQNPRHKITKRGQNVTFRCDPISEHNRLYWYRQTLGQGPEFLTYFQNEAQLEKSRLLSDRFSAERPKGSFSTLEIQRTEQGDSAMYLCASSKHSGKSYEQYFGPGTRLTVT.

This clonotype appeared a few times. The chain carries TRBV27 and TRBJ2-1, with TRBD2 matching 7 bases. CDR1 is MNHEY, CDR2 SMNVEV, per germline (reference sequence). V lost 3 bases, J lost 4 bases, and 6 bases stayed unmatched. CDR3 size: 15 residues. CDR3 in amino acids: CASSFSSGAYNEQFF. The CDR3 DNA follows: TGTGCCAGCAGTTTTTCAAGCGGGGCTTACAATGAGCAGTTCTTC.

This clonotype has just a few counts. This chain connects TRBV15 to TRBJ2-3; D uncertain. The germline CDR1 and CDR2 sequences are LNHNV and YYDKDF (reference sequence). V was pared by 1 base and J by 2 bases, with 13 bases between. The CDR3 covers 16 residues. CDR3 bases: TGTGCCACCAGCAGAGCCATGGACCGGTACACAGATACGCAGTATTTT. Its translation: CATSRAMDRYTDTQYF.

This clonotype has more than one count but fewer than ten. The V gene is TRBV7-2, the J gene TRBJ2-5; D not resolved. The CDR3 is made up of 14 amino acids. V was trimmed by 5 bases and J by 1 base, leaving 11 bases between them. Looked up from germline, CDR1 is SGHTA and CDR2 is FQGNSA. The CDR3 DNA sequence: TGTGCCAGCAGCCCCCGTTTGTCCCAAGAGACCCAGTACTTC. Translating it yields CASSPRLSQETQYF.

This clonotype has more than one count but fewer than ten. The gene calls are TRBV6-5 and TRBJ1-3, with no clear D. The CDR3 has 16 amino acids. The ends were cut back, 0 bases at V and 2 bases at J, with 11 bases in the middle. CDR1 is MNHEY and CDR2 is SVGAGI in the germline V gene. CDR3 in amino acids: CASSYSSRVAGNTIYF. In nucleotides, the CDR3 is TGTGCCAGCAGTTACTCAAGTAGGGTTGCTGGAAACACCATATATTTT.

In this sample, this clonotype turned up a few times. CDR3 sequence: CASSGLYGELFF. CDR3 sequence (DNA): TGTGCCAGCAGTGGGCTTTACGGGGAGCTGTTTTTT. This rearrangement joins TRBV2 to TRBJ2-2, with D hard to call. The CDR3 runs 12 residues. Trimming removed 4 bases at V and 7 bases at J, with 7 bases between. From germline, CDR1 is SNHLY and CDR2 FYNNEI.

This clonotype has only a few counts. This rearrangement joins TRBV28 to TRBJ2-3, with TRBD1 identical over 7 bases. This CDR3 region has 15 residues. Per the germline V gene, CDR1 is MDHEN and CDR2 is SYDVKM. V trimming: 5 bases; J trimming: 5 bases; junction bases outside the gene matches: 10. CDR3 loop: CASSDPGTDIDTQYF. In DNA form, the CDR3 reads TGTGCCAGCAGTGACCCCGGGACAGATATAGATACGCAGTATTTT.